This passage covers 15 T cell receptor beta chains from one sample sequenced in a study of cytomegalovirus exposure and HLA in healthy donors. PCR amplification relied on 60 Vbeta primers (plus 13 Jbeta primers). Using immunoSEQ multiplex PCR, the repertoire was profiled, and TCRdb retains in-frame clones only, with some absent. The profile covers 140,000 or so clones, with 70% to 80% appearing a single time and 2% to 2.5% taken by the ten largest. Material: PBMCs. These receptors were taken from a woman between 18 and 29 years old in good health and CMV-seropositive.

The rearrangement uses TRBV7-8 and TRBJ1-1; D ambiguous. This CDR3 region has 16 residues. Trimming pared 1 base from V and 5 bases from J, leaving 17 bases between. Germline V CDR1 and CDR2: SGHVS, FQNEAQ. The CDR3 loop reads CASSLERLSGLTEAFF. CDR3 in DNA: TGTGCCAGCAGCTTAGAACGCCTATCCGGGTTGACTGAAGCTTTCTTT.

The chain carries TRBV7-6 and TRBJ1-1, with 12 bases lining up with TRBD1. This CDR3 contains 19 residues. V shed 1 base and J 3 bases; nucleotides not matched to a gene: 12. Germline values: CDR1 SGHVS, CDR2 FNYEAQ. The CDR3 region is CASSLGWGQGAGKDTEAFF. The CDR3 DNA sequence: TGTGCCAGCAGCTTAGGATGGGGACAGGGGGCAGGAAAAGACACTGAAGCTTTCTTT.

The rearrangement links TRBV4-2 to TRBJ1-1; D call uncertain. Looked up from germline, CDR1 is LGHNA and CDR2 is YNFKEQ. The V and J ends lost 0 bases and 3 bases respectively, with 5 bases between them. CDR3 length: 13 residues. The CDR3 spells CASSQDIDTEAFF. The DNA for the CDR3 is TGTGCCAGCAGCCAAGATATCGACACTGAAGCTTTCTTT.

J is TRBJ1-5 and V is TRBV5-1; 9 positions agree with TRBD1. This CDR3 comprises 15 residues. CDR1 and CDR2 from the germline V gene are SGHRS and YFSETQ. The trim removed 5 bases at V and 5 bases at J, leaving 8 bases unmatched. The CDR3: CASRPGQGRDQPQHF. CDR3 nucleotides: TGCGCCAGCAGACCCGGACAGGGGAGGGATCAGCCCCAGCATTTT.

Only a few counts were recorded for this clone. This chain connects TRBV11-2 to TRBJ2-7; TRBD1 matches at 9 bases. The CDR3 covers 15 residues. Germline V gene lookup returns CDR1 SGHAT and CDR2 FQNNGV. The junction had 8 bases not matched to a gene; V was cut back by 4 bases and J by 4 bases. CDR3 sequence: CASSYTGTGKYEQYF. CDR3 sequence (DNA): TGTGCCAGCAGCTACACCGGGACAGGGAAGTACGAGCAGTACTTC. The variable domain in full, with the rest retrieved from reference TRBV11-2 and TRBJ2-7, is EAGVAQSPRYKIIEKRQSVAFWCNPISGHATLYWYQQILGQGPKLLIQFQNNGVVDDSQLPKDRFSAERLKGVDSTLKIQPAKLEDSAVYLCASSYTGTGKYEQYFGPGTRLTVT.

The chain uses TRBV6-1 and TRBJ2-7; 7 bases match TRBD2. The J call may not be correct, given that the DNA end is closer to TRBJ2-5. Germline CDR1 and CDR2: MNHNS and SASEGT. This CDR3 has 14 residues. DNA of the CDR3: TGTGCCAGCAGCGGAACTGGGGGGGGATGGACCCAGTACTTC. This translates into CASSGTGGGWTQYF.

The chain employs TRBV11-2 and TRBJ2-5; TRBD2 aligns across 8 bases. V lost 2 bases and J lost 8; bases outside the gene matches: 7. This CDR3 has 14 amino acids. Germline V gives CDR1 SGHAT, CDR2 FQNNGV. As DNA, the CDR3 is TGTGCCAGCAGCTTAAACCGGGAGGGTGGTACCCAGTACTTC. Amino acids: CASSLNREGGTQYF.

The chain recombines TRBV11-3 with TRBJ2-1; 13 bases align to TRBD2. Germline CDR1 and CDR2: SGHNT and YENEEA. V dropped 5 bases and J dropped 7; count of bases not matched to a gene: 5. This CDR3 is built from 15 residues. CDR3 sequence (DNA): TGTGCCAGCAGCCCGGGACTAGCGGGGCAAAATGAGCAGTTCTTC. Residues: CASSPGLAGQNEQFF.

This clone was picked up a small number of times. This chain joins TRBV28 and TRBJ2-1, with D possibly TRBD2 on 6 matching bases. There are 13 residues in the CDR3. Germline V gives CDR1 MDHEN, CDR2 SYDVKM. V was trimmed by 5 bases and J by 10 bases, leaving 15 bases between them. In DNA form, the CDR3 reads TGTGCCAGCAGTCGCGGGACTTCTCGGGAGCAGTTCTTC. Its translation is CASSRGTSREQFF.

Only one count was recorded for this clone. The CDR3 here is CASGLGGQGGNTIYF. DNA for the CDR3: TGTGCCAGCGGACTGGGGGGGCAGGGTGGAAACACCATATATTTT. V gene TRBV6-5 combines with J gene TRBJ1-3; possible D gene TRBD1, 6 bases. Germline V gene sequence: CDR1 MNHEY, CDR2 SVGAGI. The CDR3 is 15 residues long. V dropped 8 bases and J dropped 3 bases, with 17 bases sitting between them.

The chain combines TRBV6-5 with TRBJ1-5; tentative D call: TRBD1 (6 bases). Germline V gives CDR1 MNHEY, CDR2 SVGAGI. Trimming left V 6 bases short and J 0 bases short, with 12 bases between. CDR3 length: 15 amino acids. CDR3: CASSPGQNSNQPQHF. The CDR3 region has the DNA TGTGCCAGCAGCCCAGGACAGAATAGCAATCAGCCCCAGCATTTT.

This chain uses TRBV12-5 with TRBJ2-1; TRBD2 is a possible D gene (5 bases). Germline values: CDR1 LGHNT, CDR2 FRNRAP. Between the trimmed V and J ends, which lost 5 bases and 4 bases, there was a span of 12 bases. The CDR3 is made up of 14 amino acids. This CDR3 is CASGPRRGYNEQFF. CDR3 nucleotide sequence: TGTGCTAGTGGTCCGCGTCGGGGTTACAATGAGCAGTTCTTC.

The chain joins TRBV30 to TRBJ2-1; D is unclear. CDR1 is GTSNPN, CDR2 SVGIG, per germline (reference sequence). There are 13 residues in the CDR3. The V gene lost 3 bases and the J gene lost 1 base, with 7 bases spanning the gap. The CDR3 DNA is TGTGCCTGGAGGTTCAGTTCCTACAATGAGCAGTTCTTC. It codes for CAWRFSSYNEQFF. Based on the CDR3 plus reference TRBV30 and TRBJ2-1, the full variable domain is SQTIHQWPATLVQPVGSPLSLECTVEGTSNPNLYWYRQAAGRGLQLLFYSVGIGQISSEVPQNLSASRPQDRQFILSSKKLLLSDSGFYLCAWRFSSYNEQFFGPGTRLTVL.

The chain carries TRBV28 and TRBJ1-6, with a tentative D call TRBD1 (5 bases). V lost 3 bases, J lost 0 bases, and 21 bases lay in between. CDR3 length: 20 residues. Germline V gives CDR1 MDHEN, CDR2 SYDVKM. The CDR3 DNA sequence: TGTGCCAGCAGTTTGCTTGGGGGGAAGGGGTCCAGCTCCTATAATTCACCCCTCCACTTT. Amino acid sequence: CASSLLGGKGSSSYNSPLHF.

This CDR3 reads CASSRQGAEGNTIYF. The CDR3 DNA follows: TGTGCCAGCAGTCGGCAGGGGGCTGAAGGAAACACCATATATTTT. V gene TRBV25-1 combines with J gene TRBJ1-3; 8 bases fit TRBD1. The CDR3 is 15 amino acids. CDR1 and CDR2 (germline): MGHDK, SYGVNS. J lost 4 bases, V lost 5 bases, and 7 bases had no gene match.